The next 25 T cell receptor beta chains were all read from a single sample in a study of T cells in Graves' hyperthyroidism and ophthalmopathy (dated by TCRdb to between 2017 and 2020). Library generation was performed with multiplex PCR. Sequencer: Illumina HiSeq 2000. Amplification of TCR beta CDR3 regions was carried out from RNA transcripts. A first-round RT-PCR of the TCR CDR3 used the HTBI primer set with the Qiagen OneStep RT-PCR kit. TCRdb cleaned the public reads at Q25 with fastp, built clones with MiXCR and kept in-frame beta chains. All rows with the same CDR3 protein become a single entry with the most common DNA and genes. The sample records around 600,000 distinct CDR3 sequences, approximately 14% of which are singletons. Jointly, the top ten make up about an eighth of the sample. Sequencing was performed on blood. All receptors come from a woman between 50 and 59 years old with Graves' ophthalmopathy.

This clonotype has a count of ten or more. V is TRBV6-2 or TRBV6-3 and J is TRBJ2-1; 7 bases line up with TRBD1. V gave up 6 bases and J gave up 6 bases; unmatched junction bases: 5. CDR3 length: 13 amino acids. Germline V lookup: CDR1 MNHEY, CDR2 SVGEGT. CDR3 DNA: TGTGCCAGCAGCCGCGACAGGGTCAATGAGCAGTTCTTC. Amino acid sequence: CASSRDRVNEQFF.

This clonotype has a count of ten or more. The J gene is TRBJ1-6, the V gene TRBV11-3; TRBD1 aligns across 11 bases. Germline assignment: CDR1 SGHNT and CDR2 YENEEA. The CDR3 length is 17 residues. The V gene end was trimmed by 4 bases and the J gene end by 9 bases; junction bases not matched to a gene: 11. The CDR3 DNA follows: TGTGCCAGCAGCTCCGGCCCGGACAGGGGGCTTAGTTCACCCCTCCACTTT. Encoded protein: CASSSGPDRGLSSPLHF.

This clonotype was detected ten times or more. This chain connects TRBV28 to TRBJ1-5, with TRBD1 matching over 8 bases. Germline CDR1 MDHEN, CDR2 SYDVKM. The CDR3 is made up of 16 amino acids. V shed 3 bases, J shed 6 bases, and the junction held 10 bases outside the gene matches. Written as DNA, the CDR3 is TGTGCCAGCAGTTTTGAGGGCAGGGGGCCTAGTCAGCCCCAGCATTTT. This gives the protein CASSFEGRGPSQPQHF.

This clonotype was counted at least ten times. V is TRBV11-3 and J is TRBJ2-7, with D unclear. V was clipped by 0 bases and J by 2 bases, with 11 bases between them. The V gene's germline CDR1 is SGHNT and CDR2 YENEEA. CDR3 length: 15 amino acids. The CDR3 region is CASSLEGFKPYEQYF. CDR3 nucleotides: TGTGCCAGCAGCTTAGAGGGTTTTAAGCCCTACGAGCAGTACTTC.

This clonotype was counted many times. V and J are TRBV7-2 and TRBJ2-7; TRBD1 or TRBD2 may be the D gene (5 bases each). The length of the CDR3 is 13 residues. Trimming pared 5 bases from V and 3 bases from J, leaving 11 bases between. CDR1 SGHTA and CDR2 FQGNSA come from the germline V gene. CDR3 residues: CASSPRGFYEQYF. CDR3 bases: TGTGCCAGCAGCCCCCGGGGCTTCTACGAGCAGTACTTC. The entire variable domain, with the rest obtained from reference TRBV7-2 and TRBJ2-7, is as follows: GAGVSQSPSNKVTEKGKDVELRCDPISGHTALYWYRQSLGQGLEFLIYFQGNSAPDKSGLPSDRFSAERTGGSVSTLTIQRTQQEDSAVYLCASSPRGFYEQYFGPGTRLTVT.

Many counts were recorded for this clonotype. The chain links TRBV20-1 to TRBJ2-1, with 14 nucleotides matching TRBD2. Germline assignment: CDR1 DFQATT and CDR2 SNEGSKA (reference sequence). The CDR3 runs 18 residues. Unmatched junction bases numbered 12, after V lost 1 base and J lost 7 bases. The CDR3 DNA sequence: TGCAGTGCTAGAGGTCTTAGGGGACTAGCGGGAGCCGGGAATGAGCAGTTCTTC. This gives the protein CSARGLRGLAGAGNEQFF.

The J gene is TRBJ2-3, the V gene TRBV6-1, with 9 bases matching TRBD1. Germline V CDR1 and CDR2: MNHNS, SASEGT. The length of the CDR3 is 11 residues. V lost 6 bases and J lost 8; bases outside the gene matches: 0. This CDR3 reads CASRGQGTQYF. The CDR3 coding sequence is TGTGCCAGCAGGGGACAGGGTACGCAGTATTTT.

This clonotype was recorded a few times. The J gene is TRBJ1-2, the V gene TRBV14; D remains ambiguous. Trimming shortened V by 0 bases and J by 5 bases, and 10 bases separated the two germline ends. CDR1 and CDR2 from the germline V gene are SGHDN and FVKESK. The length of the CDR3 is 14 residues. The CDR3 loop is CASSQDWAAYGYTF. The CDR3 DNA reads as TGTGCCAGCAGCCAAGATTGGGCCGCGTATGGCTACACCTTC.

This clonotype showed up many times. The genes are TRBV5-6 and TRBJ1-6, with D unresolved. CDR3 size: 14 residues. Germline loops: CDR1 SGHDT, CDR2 YYEEEE. The V gene lost 4 bases and the J gene lost 7 bases, with 12 bases spanning the gap. CDR3 sequence (DNA): TGTGCCAGCAGCGACCCAACGGGCAATTCACCCCTCCACTTT. Translating gives CASSDPTGNSPLHF.

This rearrangement joins TRBV20-1 to TRBJ2-6; no clear D. Germline V gives CDR1 DFQATT, CDR2 SNEGSKA (reference sequence). CDR3 size: 14 residues. Trimming removed 5 bases at V and 0 bases at J, with 8 bases between. Here the CDR3 reads CSAGRISGANVLTF. In nucleotides, the CDR3 is TGCAGTGCTGGAAGGATCTCTGGGGCCAACGTCCTGACTTTC.

The chain recombines TRBV2 with TRBJ2-7; D tentatively reads TRBD1 or TRBD2 (6 bases each). Trimming left V 1 base short and J 5 bases short, with 12 bases between. The length of the CDR3 is 14 residues. Germline V gives CDR1 SNHLY, CDR2 FYNNEI. The CDR3 nucleotides are TGTGCCAGCAGTGAAGGCAGGGGAGGCCACGAGCAGTACTTC. It is translated as CASSEGRGGHEQYF.

There are many counts of this clonotype. The genes are TRBV12-3 or TRBV12-4 and TRBJ2-3, with a possible D match to TRBD1 (5 bases). Trimming took 5 bases from V and 0 from J, leaving 18 bases between them. The CDR3 consists of 17 residues. The CDR3 bases are TGTGCCAGCAGTCCCGGCCCGTGGACACCTAGCACAGATACGCAGTATTTT. Amino acids: CASSPGPWTPSTDTQYF.

This clonotype was seen only a few times. This chain connects TRBV5-6 to TRBJ2-7; 7 bases align to TRBD2. This CDR3 region has 15 residues. With 2 bases clipped from V and 2 bases from J, the junction kept 7 bases outside the gene matches. Germline lookup yields CDR1 SGHDT and CDR2 YYEEEE. This CDR3 is CASSFVGGEPYEQYF. DNA of the CDR3: TGTGCCAGCAGCTTTGTGGGAGGGGAGCCCTACGAGCAGTACTTC.

A few counts support this clonotype. This chain links TRBV14 with TRBJ2-2, with D perhaps TRBD1 (6 bases). V lost 1 base to trimming and J lost 12 bases, with 9 bases between them. Per the germline V gene, CDR1 is SGHDN and CDR2 is FVKESK. The CDR3 contains 12 residues. The CDR3 reads CASSQVTGKLFF. CDR3 in DNA: TGTGCCAGCAGCCAAGTCACAGGGAAGCTGTTTTTT.

As for this clonotype: This may be a read error: a much more frequent sequence differs by one nucleotide. V and J are TRBV20-1 and TRBJ1-5; 8 nucleotides align to TRBD1. In germline, CDR1 is DFQATT, CDR2 SNEGSKA (reference sequence). The CDR3 is 12 residues long. V trimming: 4 bases; J trimming: 7 bases; junction bases outside the gene matches: 3. CDR3 in amino acids: CSATTGGQPQHF. For the CDR3, the DNA is TGCAGTGCTACCACAGGGGGGCAGCCCCAGCATTTT.

The J gene is TRBJ1-2, the V gene TRBV29-1; 7 bases align to TRBD1. The CDR3 totals 20 residues. V lost 1 base to trimming and J lost 3 bases; unmatched junction nucleotides: 23. Looked up from germline, CDR1 is SQVTM and CDR2 is ANQGSEA. The CDR3 loop is CSVEASDSAVTQGEDYGYTF. In DNA, the CDR3 is TGCAGCGTTGAAGCGTCCGACAGCGCCGTGACCCAGGGGGAGGACTATGGCTACACCTTC.

Points on this clonotype: The junction does not match germline at one end; this may be a read error. The chain is built from TRBV7-9 and TRBJ1-2, with TRBD1 identical over 10 bases. There are 13 residues in the CDR3. Germline loops: CDR1 SEHNR, CDR2 FQNEAQ (reference sequence). As DNA, the CDR3 is TGTGCCGGCAGCGACGACAGGGGGCCTTCTTACACCTTC. It specifies CAGSDDRGPSYTF. Using reference TRBV7-9 and TRBJ1-2 for the parts outside the CDR3, the full variable domain is DTGVSQNPRHKITKRGQNVTFRCDPISEHNRLYWYRQTLGQGPEFLTYFQNEAQLEKSRLLSDRFSAERPKGSFSTLEIQRTEQGDSAMYLCAGSDDRGPSYTFGSGTRLTVV.

This clonotype was recorded a few times. At one boundary the junction diverges from the germline segment, which might be a read error. The chain couples TRBV3-1 to TRBJ1-3; no definite D call. This CDR3 contains 18 residues. CDR1 is LGHDT, CDR2 YNNKEL, per germline (reference sequence). CDR3 residues: CASSQFFRVTISGDTIYF. DNA of the CDR3: TGTGCCAGCAGCCAATTCTTTCGAGTCACGATCTCTGGAGACACCATATATTTT.

The chain uses TRBV6-1 and TRBJ1-6; TRBD1 aligns across 9 bases. The ends lost 5 bases at V and 9 bases at J; junction bases unmatched: 5. This CDR3 comprises 14 residues. Germline CDR1 and CDR2: MNHNS and SASEGT. The DNA of the CDR3 is TGTGCCAGCAGTAGGGACAGGGACGGTTCACCCCTCCACTTT. It encodes CASSRDRDGSPLHF.

This clonotype appeared a few times. The rearrangement uses TRBV6-2 or TRBV6-3 and TRBJ2-5; D not certain. CDR1 MNHEY and CDR2 SVGEGT come from the germline V gene. The CDR3 is 15 amino acids. V was trimmed by 0 bases and J by 0 bases, leaving 8 bases between them. CDR3 nucleotides: TGTGCCAGCAGTTACTCTGCGGCAGACCAAGAGACCCAGTACTTC. Amino acids: CASSYSAADQETQYF.

At least ten counts were recorded for this clonotype. The rearrangement joins TRBV30 to TRBJ1-2; D unclear. Trimming took 2 bases from V and 7 from J, leaving 8 bases between them. The CDR3 is made up of 11 amino acids. Germline V lookup: CDR1 GTSNPN, CDR2 SVGIG (reference sequence). CDR3 coding DNA: TGTGCCTGGAGTACTGGGAGTGGCTACACCTTC. Translating gives CAWSTGSGYTF.

This clonotype was seen ten or more times. V and J are TRBV5-6 and TRBJ2-7; 7 positions agree with TRBD2. CDR3 length: 13 residues. After removal of 2 bases from V and 4 bases from J, the junction contained 3 bases not matched to a gene. Germline V gene data show CDR1 as SGHDT and CDR2 as YYEEEE. CDR3 DNA sequence: TGTGCCAGCAGCTTATCACTAGCGTACGAGCAGTACTTC. Translated: CASSLSLAYEQYF.

This clonotype was observed a few times. V gene TRBV5-1 combines with J gene TRBJ2-2, with TRBD1 matching 9 bases. CDR1 SGHRS and CDR2 YFSETQ come from the germline V gene. V was pared by 4 bases and J by 6 bases, with 4 bases of the junction left unmatched. The CDR3 has 14 amino acids. CDR3 sequence (DNA): TGCGCCAGCAGCACCGGGACAGGGCCCGGGGAGCTGTTTTTT. Its protein product is CASSTGTGPGELFF.

This clonotype was observed many times. This rearrangement joins TRBV20-1 to TRBJ1-2, with TRBD1 matching 9 bases. V lost 3 bases, J lost 8 bases, and 10 bases stayed unmatched. CDR3 size: 14 residues. Germline CDR1 reads DFQATT; CDR2 reads SNEGSKA (reference sequence). The CDR3 protein is CSARGTGTLSGYTF. The CDR3 nucleotides read TGCAGTGCTAGGGGGACAGGGACCTTAAGCGGCTACACCTTC.

This clonotype was observed at least ten times. The chain is built from TRBV7-2 and TRBJ2-3; either TRBD1 or TRBD2 may supply D (5 bases each). Trimming removed 4 bases from V and 3 bases from J, with 11 bases in between. The CDR3 runs 14 residues. Germline-derived CDR1 and CDR2 are SGHTA and FQGNSA. CDR3 coding DNA: TGTGCCAGCAGCTACCGGGACCAGACAGATACGCAGTATTTT. Its protein is CASSYRDQTDTQYF.